These 6 T cell receptor beta chains originate from one sample sequenced in a study of OX40 agonist ivuxolimab in advanced cancers. Using immunoSEQ multiplex PCR, the repertoire was profiled, and TCRdb retains in-frame clones only, with some absent. The data hold approximately 84,000 clones, with 75% to 90% observed a single time. The sequences come from CD4+ or CD8+ T cells sorted from blood, collected in a trial of the OX40 agonist ivuxolimab. Receptors were obtained from an adult with an advanced solid tumor such as melanoma, head and neck, liver or kidney cancer.

The rearrangement joins TRBV4-1 to TRBJ2-1; D gene ambiguous. Looked up from germline, CDR1 is MGHRA and CDR2 is YSYEKL. Deletions cut 1 base from V and 8 bases from J, with 24 bases between. The CDR3 sequence is 18 residues long. The CDR3 reads CASSQGPRTREISYEQFF. CDR3 sequence (DNA): TGCGCCAGCAGCCAAGGTCCCAGGACCCGCGAGATATCTTATGAGCAGTTCTTC.

The chain carries TRBV5-4 and TRBJ1-4; 8 nucleotides align to TRBD1. This CDR3 contains 15 residues. J was trimmed by 6 bases and V by 4 bases; bases with no gene match: 8. Per the germline V gene, CDR1 is SGHNT and CDR2 is YYREEE (reference sequence). The CDR3 region is CASSLKTGEDEKLFF. CDR3 sequence (DNA): TGTGCCAGCAGCCTAAAGACAGGGGAGGATGAAAAACTGTTTTTT.

The chain combines TRBV27 with TRBJ1-5; D gene uncertain. The V end was cut by 3 bases, the J end by 5 bases, with 11 bases between. The germline CDR1 and CDR2 sequences are MNHEY and SMNVEV (reference sequence). The CDR3 contains 14 residues. The CDR3 region is CASSFLNGDQPQHF. CDR3 nucleotides: TGTGCCAGCAGTTTTCTTAACGGGGATCAGCCCCAGCATTTT.

This chain links TRBV30 with TRBJ1-4; D is unclear. Trimming removed 4 bases from V and 4 bases from J, with 13 bases in between. Germline CDR1 GTSNPN, CDR2 SVGIG (reference sequence). CDR3 size: 14 residues. CDR3 loop: CAWTRASLNEKLFF. For the CDR3, the DNA is TGTGCCTGGACCCGGGCCTCCCTTAATGAAAAACTGTTTTTT.

This chain uses TRBV7-9 with TRBJ2-7; TRBD1 aligns across 8 bases. This CDR3 has 14 residues. Per the germline V gene, CDR1 is SEHNR and CDR2 is FQNEAQ (reference sequence). Trimming removed 5 bases from V and 5 bases from J; junction bases left unmatched: 8. The CDR3 DNA reads as TGTGCCAGCAGCACCTGGACAGGGACACACGAGCAGTACTTC. Protein sequence: CASSTWTGTHEQYF. Full variable domain (rest looked up from reference TRBV7-9 and TRBJ2-7): DTGVSQNPRHKITKRGQNVTFRCDPISEHNRLYWYRQTLGQGPEFLTYFQNEAQLEKSRLLSDRFSAERPKGSFSTLEIQRTEQGDSAMYLCASSTWTGTHEQYFGPGTRLTVT.

The chain carries TRBV5-1 and TRBJ1-4; TRBD1 matches at 10 bases. The ends lost 0 bases at V and 1 base at J; junction bases unmatched: 3. The germline V gene has CDR1 SGHRS and CDR2 YFSETQ. The CDR3 length is 17 residues. CDR3 sequence: CASSLEGTGVTNEKLFF. The CDR3 DNA is TGCGCCAGCAGCTTGGAGGGGACAGGGGTAACTAATGAAAAACTGTTTTTT.